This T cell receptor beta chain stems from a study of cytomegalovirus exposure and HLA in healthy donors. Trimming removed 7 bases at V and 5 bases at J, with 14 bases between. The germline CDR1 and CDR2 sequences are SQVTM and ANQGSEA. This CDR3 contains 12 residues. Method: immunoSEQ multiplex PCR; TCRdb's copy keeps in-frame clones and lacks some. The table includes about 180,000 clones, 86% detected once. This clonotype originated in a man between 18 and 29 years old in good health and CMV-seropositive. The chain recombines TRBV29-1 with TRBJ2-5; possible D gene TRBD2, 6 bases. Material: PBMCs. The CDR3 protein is CSGGGLRETQYF. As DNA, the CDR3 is TGCAGCGGTGGGGGACTCAGGGAGACCCAGTACTTC. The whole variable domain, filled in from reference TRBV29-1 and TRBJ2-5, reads SAVISQKPSRDICQRGTSLTIQCQVDSQVTMMFWYRQQPGQSLTLIATANQGSEATYESGFVIDKFPISRPNLTFSTLTVSNMSPEDSSIYLCSGGGLRETQYFGPGTRLLVL.